The next 22 T cell receptor beta chains were all read from a single sample in a study of T-cell reconstitution after alpha-beta-depleted transplantation in children. Unique molecular identifiers featured in how the TCRbeta library was prepared. From the PCR reads, TCRdb called clonotypes with MiXCR, one entry per CDR3 protein. The sample includes almost 500,000 distinct CDR3 sequences, 8% to 11% of them seen just once. Here the sequenced sample was PBMCs, taken before TCRalphabeta/CD19-depleted stem cell transplant. All receptors derive from a child aged 2 to 10 with inherited bone marrow failure, due to receive a stem cell transplant.

This clonotype was observed many times. This chain connects TRBV5-1 to TRBJ2-5, with D unresolved. Germline V gives CDR1 SGHRS, CDR2 YFSETQ. V lost 1 base to trimming and J lost 1 base, with 17 bases between them. CDR3 length: 17 amino acids. DNA of the CDR3: TGCGCCAGCAGCTTGTCCCCTTTAACGGTGGGCCAAGAGACCCAGTACTTC. Amino acid sequence: CASSLSPLTVGQETQYF.

The table lists this clonotype with many counts. The gene calls are TRBV12-3 or TRBV12-4 and TRBJ1-2; the D is unclear. The CDR3 consists of 14 residues. V lost 7 bases, J lost 4 bases, and 16 bases lay in between. The CDR3 here is CASTRRAVSYGYTF. CDR3 DNA: TGTGCCAGCACCAGAAGGGCAGTTAGCTATGGCTACACCTTC.

This clonotype came up many times. The chain employs TRBV6-2 or TRBV6-3 and TRBJ2-7; TRBD2 might be the D (6 bases). Looked up from germline, CDR1 is MNHEY and CDR2 is SVGEGT. This CDR3 has 14 residues. V lost 6 bases, J lost 4 bases, and 16 bases lay in between. The CDR3 region is CASRELSGAYEQYF. In DNA form, the CDR3 reads TGTGCCAGCAGAGAACTTAGCGGAGCATACGAGCAGTACTTC.

This clonotype turned up a few times. The genes are TRBV9 and TRBJ2-3; D is unresolved. This CDR3 is built from 14 residues. Germline V gene sequence: CDR1 SGDLS, CDR2 YYNGEE. Deletions cut 4 bases from V and 0 bases from J, with 9 bases between. CDR3 nucleotides: TGTGCCAGCAGCCCAGAAGGGAGCACAGATACGCAGTATTTT. Protein product: CASSPEGSTDTQYF.

This clonotype has ten or more counts. V is TRBV3-1 and J is TRBJ2-7, with TRBD1 identical over 7 bases. V lost 3 bases to trimming and J lost 6 bases; unmatched junction nucleotides: 5. CDR3 size: 13 residues. Germline V gives CDR1 LGHDT, CDR2 YNNKEL (reference sequence). The CDR3 is CASSHFSGGEQYF. The CDR3 DNA reads TGTGCCAGCAGCCATTTTTCAGGGGGCGAGCAGTACTTC.

This clonotype was counted many times. The chain is built from TRBV3-1 and TRBJ2-7, with D perhaps assigned TRBD1 or TRBD2 (6 bases each). Trimming pared 0 bases from V and 12 bases from J, leaving 12 bases between. The CDR3 consists of 12 residues. The germline V gene has CDR1 LGHDT and CDR2 YNNKEL (reference sequence). CDR3: CASSQEGGGRYF. The CDR3 region has the DNA TGTGCCAGCAGCCAAGAAGGAGGGGGGCGGTACTTC.

In its sample, this clonotype was seen many times. The chain links TRBV9 to TRBJ2-7, with 9 positions matching TRBD2. The V gene's germline CDR1 is SGDLS and CDR2 YYNGEE. The V and J ends lost 0 bases and 4 bases, in that order; junction bases with no gene match: 8. The CDR3 runs 16 residues. The CDR3 loop is CASSVAASGAQYEQYF. CDR3 in DNA: TGTGCCAGCAGCGTAGCGGCTAGCGGGGCCCAGTACGAGCAGTACTTC.

This clonotype was counted only a few times. V usage is TRBV24-1 and J usage is TRBJ2-1; 11 bases are a match to TRBD2. Looked up from germline, CDR1 is KGHDR and CDR2 is SFDVKD. This CDR3 region has 16 residues. The ends lost 2 bases at V and 4 bases at J; junction bases unmatched: 3. CDR3 sequence reads: CATSDSGLAAYNEQFF. The CDR3 DNA sequence: TGTGCCACCAGTGATTCGGGACTAGCGGCTTACAATGAGCAGTTCTTC.

This clonotype was counted ten times or more. This chain links TRBV7-9 with TRBJ2-3, with TRBD2 identical over 9 bases. V lost 2 bases to trimming and J lost 10 bases; unmatched junction nucleotides: 10. Germline CDR1 reads SEHNR; CDR2 reads FQNEAQ (reference sequence). This CDR3 contains 15 residues. The CDR3 DNA reads TGTGCCAGCAGCTTACTGGCGGGAGGGCCGTTGGCGCAGTATTTT. The encoded protein is CASSLLAGGPLAQYF.

This clonotype was seen ten or more times. This chain joins TRBV5-5 and TRBJ2-4; tentatively, D is TRBD1 (6 bases). There are 15 residues in the CDR3. Germline V gives CDR1 SGHKS, CDR2 YYEKEE (reference sequence). Trimming left V 6 bases short and J 5 bases short, with 18 bases between. This CDR3 reads CASTPRQTGENIQYF. In DNA, the CDR3 is TGTGCCAGCACCCCCCGCCAGACAGGTGAAAACATTCAGTACTTC.

The V and J genes are TRBV7-9 and TRBJ2-1; TRBD2 agrees at 8 bases. There are 17 residues in the CDR3. The germline V gene encodes CDR1 SEHNR and CDR2 FQNEAQ (reference sequence). Trimming took 1 base from V and 6 from J; bases not matched to a gene: 11. This CDR3 reads CASSLGREARGSNEQFF. DNA for the CDR3: TGTGCCAGCAGCTTAGGGCGGGAGGCCCGGGGTAGCAATGAGCAGTTCTTC.

This clonotype appeared many times. J is TRBJ2-3 and V is TRBV6-2 or TRBV6-3; TRBD1 matches 10 bases. The CDR3 runs to 16 residues. Germline CDR1 is MNHEY and CDR2 is SVGEGT. J lost 1 base, V lost 5 bases, and 6 bases had no gene match. The CDR3 region has the DNA TGTGCCAGCAGTCGATCCGGGACAGGGGGCACAGATACGCAGTATTTT. Its translation: CASSRSGTGGTDTQYF.

This clonotype has at least ten counts. V is TRBV30 and J is TRBJ2-1; D gene uncertain. V was shortened by 0 bases and J by 7 bases, with 10 bases between the two germline ends. Germline V gene data show CDR1 as GTSNPN and CDR2 as SVGIG (reference sequence). CDR3 length: 13 amino acids. CDR3 DNA: TGTGCCTGGAGTGTGATCCTGGGGAATGAGCAGTTCTTC. Translating gives CAWSVILGNEQFF.

This clonotype was picked up many times. The chain combines TRBV10-3 with TRBJ2-1; D possibly corresponds to TRBD2 (6 bases). CDR1 ENHRY and CDR2 SYGVKD come from the germline V gene. The CDR3 spans 12 residues. Trimming cost V 6 bases and J 8 bases, with 11 bases left between them. CDR3 in amino acids: CAISREEDEQFF. As DNA, the CDR3 is TGTGCCATCAGCAGGGAGGAGGATGAGCAGTTCTTC.

This clonotype was recorded at least ten times. The chain carries TRBV28 and TRBJ2-7; 8 nucleotides align to TRBD2. Per germline, CDR1 MDHEN and CDR2 SYDVKM. Unmatched junction bases numbered 10, after V lost 3 bases and J lost 6 bases. The CDR3 loop spans 15 amino acids. CDR3 loop: CASSFFGRARSEQYF. CDR3 sequence (DNA): TGTGCCAGCAGTTTTTTCGGGAGGGCCCGGTCCGAGCAGTACTTC.

This clonotype was detected ten times or more. The V call is TRBV5-5, the J call TRBJ2-1; TRBD2 aligns across 10 bases. CDR1 and CDR2 (germline): SGHKS, YYEKEE (reference sequence). CDR3 length equals 15 residues. The V gene end was trimmed by 5 bases and the J gene end by 3 bases; junction bases not matched to a gene: 5. The CDR3 bases are TGTGCCAGCAGTCTACTAGCGGGACTCTACAATGAGCAGTTCTTC. It specifies CASSLLAGLYNEQFF.

This clonotype was detected many times. This chain uses TRBV20-1 with TRBJ2-4, with D unclear. Germline loops: CDR1 DFQATT, CDR2 SNEGSKA (reference sequence). Trimming left V 3 bases short and J 8 bases short, with 8 bases between. The CDR3 is 11 amino acids. DNA for the CDR3: TGCAGTGCTAGTGCTTGGGACATTCAGTACTTC. This codes for CSASAWDIQYF.

This clonotype has a count of ten or more. The CDR3 DNA follows: TGTGCCAGCTCACCACCCGGGACCTACGGGTATTTT. The encoded protein is CASSPPGTYGYF. The V and J genes are TRBV18 and TRBJ2-3; TRBD1 or TRBD2 may be the D gene (5 bases each). CDR3 length equals 12 residues. Germline CDR1 is KGHSH and CDR2 is LQKENI. Trimming cost V 0 bases and J 14 bases, with 12 bases left between them.

Ten or more counts support this clonotype. The chain has TRBV6-2 or TRBV6-3 and TRBJ2-1, with 7 bases that match TRBD2. This CDR3 has 15 amino acids. Germline V lookup: CDR1 MNHEY, CDR2 SVGEGT. The trim removed 8 bases at V and 5 bases at J, leaving 12 bases unmatched. This CDR3 is CASALSGGLNNEQFF. Written as DNA, the CDR3 is TGTGCCAGCGCCTTATCGGGGGGACTGAACAATGAGCAGTTCTTC.

This clonotype was seen a few times. V and J are TRBV6-1 and TRBJ2-7, with D uncertain. Germline V lookup: CDR1 MNHNS, CDR2 SASEGT. The CDR3 is 12 amino acids. V lost 2 bases, J lost 6 bases, and 8 bases lay in between. CDR3 in DNA: TGTGCCAGCAGTGAATTCAACACCGAGCAGTACTTC. It is translated as CASSEFNTEQYF.

This clonotype was counted at least ten times. The chain uses TRBV9 and TRBJ2-3; TRBD2 matches at 10 bases. This CDR3 has 19 amino acids. Germline CDR1 SGDLS, CDR2 YYNGEE. Trimming took 0 bases from V and 1 from J; bases not matched to a gene: 11. This CDR3 is CASSVGPASGSDRTDTQYF. CDR3 nucleotide sequence: TGTGCCAGCAGCGTAGGTCCGGCTAGCGGGAGCGACCGCACAGATACGCAGTATTTT. Using reference TRBV9 and TRBJ2-3 for the parts outside the CDR3, the full variable domain is DSGVTQTPKHLITATGQRVTLRCSPRSGDLSVYWYQQSLDQGLQFLIQYYNGEERAKGNILERFSAQQFPDLHSELNLSSLELGDSALYFCASSVGPASGSDRTDTQYFGPGTRLTVL.

This clonotype was observed a handful of times. The chain is built from TRBV20-1 and TRBJ2-7; D is uncertain. CDR1 and CDR2 (germline): DFQATT, SNEGSKA (reference sequence). Between the trimmed V and J ends, which lost 1 base and 0 bases, there was a span of 19 bases. The CDR3 totals 17 residues. CDR3 amino acids: CSARVEVGGESSYEQYF. CDR3 bases: TGCAGTGCTAGAGTAGAGGTGGGCGGAGAAAGCTCCTACGAGCAGTACTTC.